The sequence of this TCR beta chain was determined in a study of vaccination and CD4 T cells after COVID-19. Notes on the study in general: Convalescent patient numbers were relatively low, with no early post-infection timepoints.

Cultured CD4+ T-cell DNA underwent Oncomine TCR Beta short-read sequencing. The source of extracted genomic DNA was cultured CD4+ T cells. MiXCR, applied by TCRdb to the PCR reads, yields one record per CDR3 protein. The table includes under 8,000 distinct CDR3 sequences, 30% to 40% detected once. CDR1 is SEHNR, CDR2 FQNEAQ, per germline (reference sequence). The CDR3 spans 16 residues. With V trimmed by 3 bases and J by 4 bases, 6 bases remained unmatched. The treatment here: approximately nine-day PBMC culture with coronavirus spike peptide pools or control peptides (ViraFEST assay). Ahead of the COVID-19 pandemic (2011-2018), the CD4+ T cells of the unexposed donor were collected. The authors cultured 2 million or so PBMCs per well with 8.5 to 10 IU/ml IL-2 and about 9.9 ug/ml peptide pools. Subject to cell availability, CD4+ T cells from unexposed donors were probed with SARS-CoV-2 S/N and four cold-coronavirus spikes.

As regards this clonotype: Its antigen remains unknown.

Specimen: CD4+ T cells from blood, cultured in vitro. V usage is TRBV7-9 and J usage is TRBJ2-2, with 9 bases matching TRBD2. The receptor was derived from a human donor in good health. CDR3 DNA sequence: TGTGCCAGCAGCTTGCTAGCGGGATGGGGCACCGGGGAGCTGTTTTTT. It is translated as CASSLLAGWGTGELFF.